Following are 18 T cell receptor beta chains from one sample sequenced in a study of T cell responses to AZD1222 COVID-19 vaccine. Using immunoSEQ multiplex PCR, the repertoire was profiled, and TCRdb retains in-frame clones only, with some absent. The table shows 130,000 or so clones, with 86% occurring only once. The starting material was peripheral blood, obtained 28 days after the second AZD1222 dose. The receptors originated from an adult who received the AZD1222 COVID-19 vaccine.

The CDR3, as DNA: TGTGCCTGGAGTGTAAGGGCCGGGCCGTCAGATACGCAGTATTTT. Residues: CAWSVRAGPSDTQYF. The J gene is TRBJ2-3, the V gene TRBV30; D uncertain. The CDR3 length is 15 residues. The germline V gene has CDR1 GTSNPN and CDR2 SVGIG (reference sequence). The V end lost 0 bases, the J end lost 4 bases, and 14 bases lay between the germline ends. The full variable domain, rest sourced from reference TRBV30 and TRBJ2-3, is SQTIHQWPATLVQPVGSPLSLECTVEGTSNPNLYWYRQAAGRGLQLLFYSVGIGQISSEVPQNLSASRPQDRQFILSSKKLLLSDSGFYLCAWSVRAGPSDTQYFGPGTRLTVL.

CDR3: CASSLTVTIYF. The CDR3 DNA sequence: TGTGCCAGCAGCTTAACGGTAACCATATATTTT. This chain uses TRBV7-3 with TRBJ1-3; D not certain. The CDR3 has 11 residues. Germline CDR1 reads SGHTA; CDR2 reads FQGTGA. Trimming shortened V by 0 bases and J by 10 bases, and 4 bases separated the two germline ends. Together with reference TRBV7-3 and TRBJ1-3, the CDR3 gives the full variable domain: GAGVSQTPSNKVTEKGKYVELRCDPISGHTALYWYRQSLGQGPEFLIYFQGTGAADDSGLPNDRFFAVRPEGSVSTLKIQRTERGDSAVYLCASSLTVTIYFGEGSWLTVV.

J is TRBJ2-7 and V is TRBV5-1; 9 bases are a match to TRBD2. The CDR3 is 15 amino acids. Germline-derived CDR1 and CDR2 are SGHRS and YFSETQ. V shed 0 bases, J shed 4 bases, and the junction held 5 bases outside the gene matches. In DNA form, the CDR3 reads TGCGCCAGCAGCTTGGCCAGCGGGGGGAATTACGAGCAGTACTTC. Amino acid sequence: CASSLASGGNYEQYF.

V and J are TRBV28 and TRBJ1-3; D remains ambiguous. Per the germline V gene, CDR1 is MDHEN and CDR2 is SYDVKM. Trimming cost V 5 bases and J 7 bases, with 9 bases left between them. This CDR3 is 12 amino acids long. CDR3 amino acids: CASSRTRNTIYF. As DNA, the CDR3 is TGTGCCAGCAGTAGAACAAGGAACACCATATATTTT.

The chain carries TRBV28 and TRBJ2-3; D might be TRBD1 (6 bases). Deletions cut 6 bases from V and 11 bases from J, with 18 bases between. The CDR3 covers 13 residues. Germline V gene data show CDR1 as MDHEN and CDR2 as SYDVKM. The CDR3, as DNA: TGTGCCAGCAGCACAGGGACGTTTAGGGGGCAGTATTTT. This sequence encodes CASSTGTFRGQYF.

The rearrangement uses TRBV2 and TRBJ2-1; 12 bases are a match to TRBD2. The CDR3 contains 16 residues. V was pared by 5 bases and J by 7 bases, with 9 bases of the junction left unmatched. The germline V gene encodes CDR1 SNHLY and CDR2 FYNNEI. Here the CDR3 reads CASSSPSGGAWNEQFF. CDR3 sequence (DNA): TGTGCCAGCAGTTCGCCTAGCGGGGGGGCCTGGAATGAGCAGTTCTTC.

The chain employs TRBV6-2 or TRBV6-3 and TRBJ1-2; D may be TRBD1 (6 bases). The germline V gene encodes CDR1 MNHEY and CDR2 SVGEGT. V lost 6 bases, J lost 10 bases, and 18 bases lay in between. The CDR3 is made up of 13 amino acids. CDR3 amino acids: CASSRRSRGHYTF. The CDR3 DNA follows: TGTGCCAGCAGCCGACGGTCCAGGGGACACTACACCTTC.

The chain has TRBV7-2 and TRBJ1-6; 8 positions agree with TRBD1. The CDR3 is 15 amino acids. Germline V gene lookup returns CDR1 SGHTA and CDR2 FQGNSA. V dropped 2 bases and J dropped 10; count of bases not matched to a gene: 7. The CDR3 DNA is TGTGCCAGCAGCTTAACCAGGGGGCGAGAATCACCCCTCCACTTT. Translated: CASSLTRGRESPLHF.

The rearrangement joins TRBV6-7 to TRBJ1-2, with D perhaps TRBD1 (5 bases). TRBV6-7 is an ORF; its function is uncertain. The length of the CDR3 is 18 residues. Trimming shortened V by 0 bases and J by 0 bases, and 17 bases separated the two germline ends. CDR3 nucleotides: TGTGCCAGCAGTTACTCGATCTACACAGGCGGCCCTAACTATGGCTACACCTTC. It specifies CASSYSIYTGGPNYGYTF.

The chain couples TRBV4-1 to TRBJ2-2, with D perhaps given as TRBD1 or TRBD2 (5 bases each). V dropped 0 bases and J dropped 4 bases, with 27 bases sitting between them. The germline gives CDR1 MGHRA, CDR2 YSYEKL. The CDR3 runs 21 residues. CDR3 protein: CASSQDEGRQPLISTTGELFF. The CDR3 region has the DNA TGCGCCAGCAGCCAAGATGAGGGGAGACAGCCCTTAATCTCGACCACCGGGGAGCTGTTTTTT.

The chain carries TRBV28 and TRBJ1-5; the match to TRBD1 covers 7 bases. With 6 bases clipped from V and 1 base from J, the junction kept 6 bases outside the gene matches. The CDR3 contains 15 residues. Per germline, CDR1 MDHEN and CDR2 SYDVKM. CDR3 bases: TGTGCCAGCAGACCACAGGGGCCGAGCAATCAGCCCCAGCATTTT. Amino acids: CASRPQGPSNQPQHF.

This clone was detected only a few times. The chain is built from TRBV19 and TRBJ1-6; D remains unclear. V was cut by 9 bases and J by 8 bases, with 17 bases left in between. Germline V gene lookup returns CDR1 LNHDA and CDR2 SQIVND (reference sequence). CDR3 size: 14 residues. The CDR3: CASQSRPADSPLHF. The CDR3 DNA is TGTGCCAGCCAAAGTCGGCCTGCCGATTCACCCCTCCACTTT.

DNA of the CDR3: TGTGCCAGCAGTGAGCGGCAGTTACCCCTCCACTTT. This codes for CASSERQLPLHF. This sequence joins TRBV6-1 and TRBJ1-6; D remains unclear. Trimming pared 3 bases from V and 12 bases from J, leaving 9 bases between. The CDR3 is 12 residues long. CDR1 MNHNS and CDR2 SASEGT come from the germline V gene.

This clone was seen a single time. The CDR3 DNA follows: TGTGCCAGCTCACGGGACTCGGAGGTCAATGAGCAGTTCTTC. This translates into CASSRDSEVNEQFF. The rearrangement joins TRBV18 to TRBJ2-1; weak D call: TRBD2 (6 bases). The CDR3 covers 14 residues. Germline V gene lookup returns CDR1 KGHSH and CDR2 LQKENI. V lost 4 bases and J lost 6, with 13 bases in between.

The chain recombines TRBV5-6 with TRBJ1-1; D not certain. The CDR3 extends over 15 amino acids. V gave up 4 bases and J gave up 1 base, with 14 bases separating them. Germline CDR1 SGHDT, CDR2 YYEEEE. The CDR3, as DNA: TGTGCCAGCAGCCTCTTGACCCCAGGGAACACTGAAGCTTTCTTT. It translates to CASSLLTPGNTEAFF.

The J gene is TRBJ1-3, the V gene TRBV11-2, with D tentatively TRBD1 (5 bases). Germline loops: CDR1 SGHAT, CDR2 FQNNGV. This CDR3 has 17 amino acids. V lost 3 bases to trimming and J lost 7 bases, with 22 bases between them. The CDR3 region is CASSLRAAPSRQNTIYF. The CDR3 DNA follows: TGTGCCAGCAGCTTGAGGGCCGCTCCGTCGAGACAGAACACCATATATTTT.

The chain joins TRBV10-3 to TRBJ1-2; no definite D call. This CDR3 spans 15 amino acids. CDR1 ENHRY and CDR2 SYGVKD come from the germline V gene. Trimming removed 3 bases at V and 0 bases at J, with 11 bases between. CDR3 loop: CAISDRGSPNYGYTF. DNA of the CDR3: TGTGCCATCAGTGATAGAGGGTCGCCTAACTATGGCTACACCTTC.

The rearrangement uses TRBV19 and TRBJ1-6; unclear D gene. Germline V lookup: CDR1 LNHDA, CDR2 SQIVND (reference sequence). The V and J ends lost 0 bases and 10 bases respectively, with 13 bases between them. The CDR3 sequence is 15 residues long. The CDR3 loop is CASSIDPLNQSPLHF. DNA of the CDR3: TGTGCCAGTAGTATAGACCCGCTGAACCAATCACCCCTCCACTTT.